This TCR beta chain was captured by sequencing in a study of cytomegalovirus exposure and HLA in healthy donors. The study's findings and limits: Among the CMV-associated chains, three were confirmed in vitro as specific for CMV antigens.

The CDR3 runs to 16 residues. CDR1 is SGHTA and CDR2 is FQGNSA in the germline V gene. V dropped 1 base and J dropped 0; count of bases not matched to a gene: 1. PCR primers comprised 60 Vbeta and 13 Jbeta primers. The assay was immunoSEQ multiplex PCR, and TCRdb's table has in-frame clones only and misses some. The sample has 150,000 to 200,000 clones, about four fifths seen once. There are a few counts of this clone. What it binds is unknown. The receptor was derived from a girl aged 10-17 years in good health and CMV-seropositive. The chain has TRBV7-2 and TRBJ2-7; 12 bases are shared with TRBD2. Sequenced material: PBMCs. CDR3 nucleotides: TGTGCCAGCAGCTTAGGACTAGCGGGGGCCTCCTACGAGCAGTACTTC. This translates into CASSLGLAGASYEQYF.